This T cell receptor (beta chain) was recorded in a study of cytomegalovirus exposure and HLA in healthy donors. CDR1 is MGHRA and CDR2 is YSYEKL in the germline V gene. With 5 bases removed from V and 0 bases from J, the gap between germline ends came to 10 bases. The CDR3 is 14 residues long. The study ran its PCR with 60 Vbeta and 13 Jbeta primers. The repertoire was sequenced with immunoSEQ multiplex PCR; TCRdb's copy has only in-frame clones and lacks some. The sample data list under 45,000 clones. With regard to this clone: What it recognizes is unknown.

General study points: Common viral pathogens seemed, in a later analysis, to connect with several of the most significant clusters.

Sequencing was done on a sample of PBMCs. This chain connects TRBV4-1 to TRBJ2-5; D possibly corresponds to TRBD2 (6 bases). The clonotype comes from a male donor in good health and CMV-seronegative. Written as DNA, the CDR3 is TGCGCCAGCAGCTCCGCGGGGTACCAAGAGACCCAGTACTTC. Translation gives CASSSAGYQETQYF.